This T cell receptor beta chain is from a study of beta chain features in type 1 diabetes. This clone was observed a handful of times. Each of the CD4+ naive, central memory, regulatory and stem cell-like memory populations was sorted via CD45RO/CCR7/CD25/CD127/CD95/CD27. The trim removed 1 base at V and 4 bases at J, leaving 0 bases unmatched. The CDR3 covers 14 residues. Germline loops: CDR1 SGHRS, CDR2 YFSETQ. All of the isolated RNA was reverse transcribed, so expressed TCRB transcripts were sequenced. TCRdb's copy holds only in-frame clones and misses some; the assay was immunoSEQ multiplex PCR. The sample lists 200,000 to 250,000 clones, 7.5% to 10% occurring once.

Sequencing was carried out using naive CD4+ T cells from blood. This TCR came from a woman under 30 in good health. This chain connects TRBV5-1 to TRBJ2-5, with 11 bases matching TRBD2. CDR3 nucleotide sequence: TGCGCCAGCAGCTTGACTAGCGGGAGAGAGACCCAGTACTTC. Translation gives CASSLTSGRETQYF.